The entry below gives a single T cell receptor (beta chain) sequence along with its context. The antigen remains undetermined. CDR3 length: 17 residues. CDR1 and CDR2 from the germline V gene are MGHRA and YSYEKL. V was clipped by 0 bases and J by 2 bases, with 15 bases between them. The data belong to a study of shared clonotypes between healthy human individuals. Notes on the study in general: Generation probabilities were higher for clonotypes shared across all four sorted-subset donors than for unshared ones.

As originally analysed: Junction-only sequences without quality scores came from ImmunoSEQ, so filtering differed. The method was immunoSEQ multiplex PCR; TCRdb's version includes in-frame clones alone and lacks a portion of them. The V and J calls and clone size come from that table; D and trimming were worked out from the DNA. The sample has roughly 2,500,000 clones, under 95% seen once. V usage is TRBV4-1 and J usage is TRBJ2-3, with D hard to call. Sequences were obtained from naive CD4+ T cells from PBMCs. Subset noted: CD45RA+ positively selected. The origin of this receptor is a young man in good health. Some clones in this sample may be carry-over from other donors' samples. The CDR3 sequence is CASSQDFRLENTDTQYF. CDR3 DNA: TGCGCCAGCAGCCAAGACTTTAGGTTGGAGAACACAGATACGCAGTATTTT.